What follows is one TCR beta chain and its context. Its antigen is unknown. The data were taken from a study of T cells in Graves' hyperthyroidism and ophthalmopathy. Study results and caveats: Prediction of ophthalmopathy progression came a median around 6 months pre-onset.

Stability of Graves' hyperthyroidism was defined as absent ophthalmopathy progression within 18 months. The patients, who ranged from 18 to 65 in age, presented with newly diagnosed hyperthyroidism lasting under 2 months. The PBMCs were sourced from fresh peripheral blood (about 10 ml). Using RNA transcripts as the source, TCR beta CDR3 regions were amplified. When the TCR CDR3 underwent first-round RT-PCR, the HTBI primer set was used. TCRdb used MiXCR to reprocess the multiplex PCR reads, holding one entry per CDR3 protein. The table includes some 760,000 distinct CDR3 sequences, 11% to 15% detected once. The sample consisted of blood. The sequence derives from a woman in her late teens or twenties with Graves' hyperthyroidism.

CDR3 sequence (DNA): TGCAGTGCTTCCGGGACAGGGGCCCTAGCCACCGGGGAGCTGTTTTTT. Protein product: CSASGTGALATGELFF. The gene calls are TRBV20-1 and TRBJ2-2, with 10 nucleotides matching TRBD1. V was clipped by 5 bases and J by 4 bases; unmatched bases: 10. The CDR3 runs to 16 residues. Per the germline V gene, CDR1 is DFQATT and CDR2 is SNEGSKA (reference sequence).